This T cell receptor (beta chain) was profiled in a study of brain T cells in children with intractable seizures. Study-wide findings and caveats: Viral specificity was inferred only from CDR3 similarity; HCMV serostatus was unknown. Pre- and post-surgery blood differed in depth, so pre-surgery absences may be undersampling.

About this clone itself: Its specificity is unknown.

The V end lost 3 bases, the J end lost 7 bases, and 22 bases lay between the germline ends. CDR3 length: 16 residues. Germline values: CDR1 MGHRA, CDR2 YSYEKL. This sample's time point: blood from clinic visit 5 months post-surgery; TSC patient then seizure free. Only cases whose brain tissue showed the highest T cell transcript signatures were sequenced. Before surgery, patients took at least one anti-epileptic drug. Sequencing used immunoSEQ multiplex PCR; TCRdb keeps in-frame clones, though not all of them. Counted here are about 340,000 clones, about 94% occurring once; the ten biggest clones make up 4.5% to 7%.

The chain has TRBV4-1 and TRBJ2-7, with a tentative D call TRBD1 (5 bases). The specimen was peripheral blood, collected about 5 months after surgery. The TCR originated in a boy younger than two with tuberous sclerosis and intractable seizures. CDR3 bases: TGCGCCAGCAGCCAGGAGCACACTCCGGCGGACATAGAGCAGTACTTC. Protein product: CASSQEHTPADIEQYF.